The 29 T cell receptor beta chains reported below all come from one sample, sequenced in a study of cytomegalovirus exposure and HLA in healthy donors. A multiplex PCR was run with 60 Vbeta primers and 13 Jbeta primers. Measured with immunoSEQ multiplex PCR; TCRdb has only the in-frame clones, and not every one. The table lists approximately 100,000 clones. Material: PBMCs. Receptors originate from a man in his fifties in good health and CMV-seropositive.

This chain links TRBV10-2 with TRBJ2-5; 11 bases match TRBD2. This CDR3 has 16 amino acids. Germline V CDR1 and CDR2: WSHSY, SAAADI. The trim removed 6 bases at V and 0 bases at J, leaving 6 bases unmatched. CDR3 sequence: CASSTWGLADQETQYF. In nucleotides, the CDR3 is TGCGCCAGCAGCACCTGGGGACTAGCGGACCAAGAGACCCAGTACTTC.

J is TRBJ2-3 and V is TRBV30, with D possibly TRBD1 on 6 matching bases. With 4 bases removed from V and 4 bases from J, the gap between germline ends came to 9 bases. CDR1 and CDR2 (germline): GTSNPN, SVGIG (reference sequence). The CDR3 length is 12 residues. CDR3 DNA: TGTGCCTGGAACAGGGTCTCAGATACGCAGTATTTT. Translated, it gives CAWNRVSDTQYF.

The V call is TRBV18, the J call TRBJ1-2; D gene uncertain. The V and J ends lost 0 bases and 2 bases respectively, with 10 bases between them. Germline CDR1 is KGHSH and CDR2 is LQKENI. The CDR3 has 15 amino acids. CDR3 protein: CASSPPLGPNYGYTF. The CDR3 nucleotides are TGTGCCAGCTCACCACCTTTGGGCCCCAACTATGGCTACACCTTC.

The chain is built from TRBV7-9 and TRBJ2-5; D is ambiguous. Germline lookup yields CDR1 SEHNR and CDR2 FQNEAQ (reference sequence). Trimming removed 5 bases from V and 2 bases from J, with 6 bases in between. This CDR3 region has 12 residues. Written as DNA, the CDR3 is TGTGCCAGCAGCCCCCGGCAAGAGACCCAGTACTTC. It encodes CASSPRQETQYF.

The rearrangement links TRBV27 to TRBJ1-4; D might be TRBD1 (6 bases). The CDR3 length is 15 residues. V lost 5 bases and J lost 7, with 17 bases in between. Germline loops: CDR1 MNHEY, CDR2 SMNVEV (reference sequence). Here the CDR3 reads CASSPNRVRSEKLFF. For the CDR3, the DNA is TGTGCCAGCAGTCCCAACAGGGTCCGGTCTGAAAAACTGTTTTTT.

The chain recombines TRBV7-9 with TRBJ2-1; 7 bases are a match to TRBD2. V was pared by 7 bases and J by 9 bases, with 12 bases of the junction left unmatched. The CDR3 totals 14 residues. The germline V gene has CDR1 SEHNR and CDR2 FQNEAQ (reference sequence). CDR3 DNA sequence: TGTGCCAGCAACCACGGGGGAGGGAGGACTGAGCAGTTCTTC. Its translation is CASNHGGGRTEQFF.

The chain recombines TRBV5-1 with TRBJ1-5; 7 positions match TRBD1. Germline CDR1 SGHRS, CDR2 YFSETQ. The CDR3 spans 14 residues. J was trimmed by 6 bases and V by 4 bases; bases with no gene match: 7. The CDR3 nucleotides are TGCGCCAGCAGCCCTGGACAGGATGGTCAGCCCCAGCATTTT. Protein: CASSPGQDGQPQHF.

The chain employs TRBV30 and TRBJ1-5; D not certain. Germline V CDR1 and CDR2: GTSNPN, SVGIG (reference sequence). The CDR3 length is 13 residues. V gave up 0 bases and J gave up 1 base, with 4 bases separating them. In nucleotides, the CDR3 is TGTGCCTGGAGTGTACAGAGCAATCAGCCCCAGCATTTT. Protein: CAWSVQSNQPQHF.

Concerning this clone: The same CDR3 also results from other DNA sequences found in this sample. The genes are TRBV27 and TRBJ1-2; D perhaps matches TRBD1 (5 bases). V lost 5 bases to trimming and J lost 3 bases, with 10 bases between them. The V gene's germline CDR1 is MNHEY and CDR2 SMNVEV (reference sequence). The CDR3 consists of 13 residues. CDR3 nucleotide sequence: TGTGCCAGCAGTCTTCAGGGTGACTATGGCTACACCTTC. It is translated as CASSLQGDYGYTF.

This chain uses TRBV5-6 with TRBJ2-1; 7 nucleotides match TRBD1. The germline V gene has CDR1 SGHDT and CDR2 YYEEEE. CDR3 length: 13 residues. Trimming took 6 bases from V and 7 from J; bases not matched to a gene: 7. The CDR3 protein is CASIRQGGNEQFF. DNA for the CDR3: TGTGCCAGCATACGACAGGGTGGGAATGAGCAGTTCTTC.

The V call is TRBV5-4, the J call TRBJ2-5; the D gene is possibly TRBD2 (5 bases). Germline CDR1 is SGHNT and CDR2 is YYREEE (reference sequence). The CDR3 extends over 14 amino acids. With 5 bases removed from V and 5 bases from J, the gap between germline ends came to 16 bases. CDR3 residues: CASRLERAGETQYF. CDR3 sequence (DNA): TGTGCCAGCAGGCTTGAGAGGGCCGGGGAGACCCAGTACTTC.

The chain carries TRBV5-6 and TRBJ2-7; D might be TRBD1 (6 bases). The germline CDR1 and CDR2 sequences are SGHDT and YYEEEE. The CDR3 sequence is 16 residues long. V lost 0 bases and J lost 5, with 18 bases in between. The CDR3 loop reads CASSLASQGAGDEQYF. The CDR3 DNA follows: TGTGCCAGCAGCTTGGCCTCACAGGGTGCCGGGGACGAGCAGTACTTC.

The V and J genes are TRBV6-6 and TRBJ1-1, with D possibly matching TRBD1 (5 bases). From germline, CDR1 is MNHNY and CDR2 SVGAGI (reference sequence). The germline V and J ends were trimmed by 8 bases and 4 bases, with 17 bases remaining between them. The CDR3 totals 14 residues. This chain's CDR3 is CASSTVEGLTEAFF. DNA for the CDR3: TGTGCCAGCTCCACGGTGGAGGGGCTCACTGAAGCTTTCTTT.

J is TRBJ2-7 and V is TRBV4-3; TRBD2 matches at 10 bases. This CDR3 has 16 amino acids. The germline V gene encodes CDR1 LGHNA and CDR2 YSLEER. With V trimmed by 3 bases and J by 5 bases, 10 bases remained unmatched. CDR3 bases: TGCGCCAGCAGCCACGGGGGAGTTAGCGGGAGGAACGAGCAGTACTTC. Protein product: CASSHGGVSGRNEQYF.

The chain links TRBV28 to TRBJ2-1, with D possibly being TRBD2 (6 bases). With 10 bases removed from V and 9 bases from J, the gap between germline ends came to 13 bases. This CDR3 is 11 amino acids long. The germline V gene encodes CDR1 MDHEN and CDR2 SYDVKM. The chain's CDR3 is CATRLGTEQFF. CDR3 DNA sequence: TGTGCCACCCGACTAGGAACTGAGCAGTTCTTC.

The gene calls are TRBV30 and TRBJ1-1; D remains unclear. This CDR3 has 13 residues. Deletions cut 7 bases from V and 0 bases from J, with 12 bases between. CDR1 is GTSNPN and CDR2 is SVGIG in the germline V gene (reference sequence). CDR3 DNA sequence: TGTGCCTTGGACTCCGGGCTGAACACTGAAGCTTTCTTT. It codes for CALDSGLNTEAFF.

The rearrangement links TRBV30 to TRBJ2-7, with D unclear. The length of the CDR3 is 13 residues. Germline V CDR1 and CDR2: GTSNPN, SVGIG (reference sequence). V was pared by 2 bases and J by 7 bases, with 15 bases between. The CDR3 reads CAWSPDRLGEQYF. CDR3 nucleotide sequence: TGTGCCTGGAGTCCCGATCGGCTCGGGGAGCAGTACTTC.

V usage is TRBV30 and J usage is TRBJ2-1, with 8 bases fitting TRBD2. The trim removed 2 bases at V and 0 bases at J, leaving 6 bases unmatched. The germline CDR1 and CDR2 sequences are GTSNPN and SVGIG (reference sequence). The CDR3 spans 16 residues. The CDR3 nucleotides read TGTGCCTGGAGTTCGCCGGGAGGGAGCTCCTACAATGAGCAGTTCTTC. Translating gives CAWSSPGGSSYNEQFF. The complete variable domain, with remaining parts taken from reference TRBV30 and TRBJ2-1, reads SQTIHQWPATLVQPVGSPLSLECTVEGTSNPNLYWYRQAAGRGLQLLFYSVGIGQISSEVPQNLSASRPQDRQFILSSKKLLLSDSGFYLCAWSSPGGSSYNEQFFGPGTRLTVL.

The V gene is TRBV28, the J gene TRBJ2-1; the match to TRBD2 covers 12 bases. CDR3 length equals 14 residues. Looked up from germline, CDR1 is MDHEN and CDR2 is SYDVKM. J gave up 6 bases and V 5 bases, and 2 bases lay outside the gene matches. The CDR3 loop is CASSLAGGPNEQFF. CDR3 nucleotides: TGTGCCAGCAGTCTAGCGGGAGGGCCCAATGAGCAGTTCTTC.

The chain is built from TRBV7-2 and TRBJ2-3; maybe TRBD1 (5 bases). Trimming cost V 4 bases and J 0 bases, with 23 bases left between them. This CDR3 spans 19 amino acids. Germline V gives CDR1 SGHTA, CDR2 FQGNSA. The CDR3 nucleotides are TGTGCCAGCAGCTCTTTCCCACGGTCCAGGGTCAGGAGCACAGATACGCAGTATTTT. Protein product: CASSSFPRSRVRSTDTQYF.

J is TRBJ2-3 and V is TRBV19, with 9 bases matching TRBD1. From germline, CDR1 is LNHDA and CDR2 SQIVND (reference sequence). This CDR3 region has 14 residues. J lost 4 bases, V lost 4 bases, and 3 bases had no gene match. In DNA, the CDR3 is TGTGCCAGTAGTACCCGGACAGGGGCAGATACGCAGTATTTT. Its translation: CASSTRTGADTQYF.

The V call is TRBV9, the J call TRBJ2-5; 12 bases line up with TRBD2. Germline lookup yields CDR1 SGDLS and CDR2 YYNGEE. CDR3 size: 16 residues. The V and J ends lost 0 bases and 5 bases, in that order; junction bases with no gene match: 5. CDR3 coding DNA: TGTGCCAGCAGCGTAGGACTAGCGGGAGCCTGGGAGACCCAGTACTTC. It specifies CASSVGLAGAWETQYF.

The genes are TRBV7-9 and TRBJ2-7; 7 nucleotides align to TRBD2. This CDR3 has 13 residues. Germline CDR1 SEHNR, CDR2 FQNEAQ (reference sequence). The V and J ends lost 2 bases and 4 bases, in that order; junction bases with no gene match: 2. The CDR3 spells CASSLQGGYEQYV. Written as DNA, the CDR3 is TGTGCCAGCAGCTTACAGGGAGGGTACGAGCAGTACGTC.

This CDR3 reads CASSVGAGVAPGELFF. In DNA form, the CDR3 reads TGTGCCAGCAGCGTAGGTGCGGGAGTGGCGCCCGGGGAGCTGTTTTTT. The rearrangement links TRBV9 to TRBJ2-2; 7 bases line up with TRBD2. Germline V gene data show CDR1 as SGDLS and CDR2 as YYNGEE. V trimming: 0 bases; J trimming: 6 bases; junction bases outside the gene matches: 8. CDR3 length equals 16 residues.

CDR3 nucleotide sequence: TGTGCCATCTCTAGCGGGGAATCGAACACCGGGGAGCTGTTTTTT. Translated, it gives CAISSGESNTGELFF. V and J are TRBV10-3 and TRBJ2-2, with 9 nucleotides matching TRBD2. The length of the CDR3 is 15 residues. After removal of 8 bases from V and 0 bases from J, the junction contained 4 bases not matched to a gene. CDR1 and CDR2 (germline): ENHRY, SYGVKD.

The CDR3 loop is CASSPDRGGNTIYF. CDR3 sequence (DNA): TGTGCCAGCAGCCCCGACAGGGGTGGAAACACCATATATTTT. The genes are TRBV6-6 and TRBJ1-3; 8 positions agree with TRBD1. The CDR3 runs to 14 residues. V shed 6 bases, J shed 3 bases, and the junction held 4 bases outside the gene matches. Germline values: CDR1 MNHNY, CDR2 SVGAGI (reference sequence).

The chain is built from TRBV4-2 and TRBJ2-3; TRBD2 matches 9 bases. With 4 bases clipped from V and 2 bases from J, the junction kept 10 bases outside the gene matches. The V gene's germline CDR1 is LGHNA and CDR2 YNFKEQ. The CDR3 extends over 17 amino acids. This chain's CDR3 is CASSPLTTSGHTDTQYF. The CDR3 DNA is TGTGCCAGCAGCCCACTAACGACTAGCGGACACACAGATACGCAGTATTTT.

The chain employs TRBV11-3 and TRBJ2-3; D not resolved. Germline values: CDR1 SGHNT, CDR2 YENEEA. V was pared by 4 bases and J by 2 bases, with 10 bases between. CDR3 length: 14 amino acids. The CDR3 nucleotides read TGTGCCAGCAGCTCCGAAAGACTCACAGATACGCAGTATTTT. This translates into CASSSERLTDTQYF.

V is TRBV27 and J is TRBJ2-7, with 8 bases aligning to TRBD2. The J segment lost 3 bases and the V segment lost 6 bases, leaving 4 bases of the junction unmatched. This CDR3 is built from 13 residues. Germline-derived CDR1 and CDR2 are MNHEY and SMNVEV (reference sequence). CDR3 residues: CASRASGSYEQYV. CDR3 nucleotide sequence: TGTGCCAGCAGGGCGAGCGGGAGCTACGAGCAGTACGTC.